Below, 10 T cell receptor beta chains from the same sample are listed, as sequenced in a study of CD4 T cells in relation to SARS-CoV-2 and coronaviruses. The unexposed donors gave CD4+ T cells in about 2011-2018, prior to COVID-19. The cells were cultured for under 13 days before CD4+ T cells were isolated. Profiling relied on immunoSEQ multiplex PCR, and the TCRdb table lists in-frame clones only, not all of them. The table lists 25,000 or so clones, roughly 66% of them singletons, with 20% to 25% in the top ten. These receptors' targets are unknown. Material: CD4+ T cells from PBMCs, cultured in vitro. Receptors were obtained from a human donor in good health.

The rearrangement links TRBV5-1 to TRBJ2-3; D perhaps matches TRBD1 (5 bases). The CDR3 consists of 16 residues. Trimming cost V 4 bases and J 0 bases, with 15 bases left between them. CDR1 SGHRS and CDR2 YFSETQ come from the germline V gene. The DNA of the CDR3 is TGCGCCAGCAGCCCGACAGCAAGAACTAGCACAGATACGCAGTATTTT. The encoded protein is CASSPTARTSTDTQYF.

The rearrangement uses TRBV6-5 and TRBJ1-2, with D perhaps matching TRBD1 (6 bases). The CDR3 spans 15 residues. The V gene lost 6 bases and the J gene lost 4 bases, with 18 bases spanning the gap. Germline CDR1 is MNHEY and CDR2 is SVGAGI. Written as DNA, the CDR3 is TGTGCCAGCAGACTCTACAAGGCGGGGGCCTATGGCTACACCTTC. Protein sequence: CASRLYKAGAYGYTF.

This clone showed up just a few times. The CDR3 spells CASSYSPRSPEAFF. DNA for the CDR3: TGTGCCAGCAGTTACTCTCCCCGGAGCCCTGAAGCTTTCTTT. The chain combines TRBV6-2 or TRBV6-3 with TRBJ1-1; D is ambiguous. The germline V and J ends were trimmed by 0 bases and 6 bases, with 11 bases remaining between them. Germline V gene lookup returns CDR1 MNHEY and CDR2 SVGEGT. CDR3 size: 14 residues.

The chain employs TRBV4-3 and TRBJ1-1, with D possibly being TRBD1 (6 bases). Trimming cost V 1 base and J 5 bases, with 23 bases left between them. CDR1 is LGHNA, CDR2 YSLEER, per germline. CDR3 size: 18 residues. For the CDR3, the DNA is TGCGCCAGCAGCCAAGGTCTACACCGGGGGCGCTTAGGGACTGAAGCTTTCTTT. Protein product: CASSQGLHRGRLGTEAFF.

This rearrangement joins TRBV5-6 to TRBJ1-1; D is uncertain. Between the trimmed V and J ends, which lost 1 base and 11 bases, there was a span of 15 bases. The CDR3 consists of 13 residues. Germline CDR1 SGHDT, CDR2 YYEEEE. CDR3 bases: TGTGCCAGCAGCTTGTCCAGCACTTTCGGGGCTTTCTTT. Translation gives CASSLSSTFGAFF. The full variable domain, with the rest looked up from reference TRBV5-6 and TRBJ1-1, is DAGVTQSPTHLIKTRGQQVTLRCSPKSGHDTVSWYQQALGQGPQFIFQYYEEEERQRGNFPDRFSGHQFPNYSSELNVNALLLGDSALYLCASSLSSTFGAFFGQGTRLTVV.

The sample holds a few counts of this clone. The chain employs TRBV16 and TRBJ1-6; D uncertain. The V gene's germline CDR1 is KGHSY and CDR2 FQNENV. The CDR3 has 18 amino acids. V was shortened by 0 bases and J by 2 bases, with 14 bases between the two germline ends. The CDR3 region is CASSQSDSRRTYNSPLHF. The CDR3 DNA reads TGTGCCAGCAGCCAATCGGACTCCAGGAGGACCTATAATTCACCCCTCCACTTT.

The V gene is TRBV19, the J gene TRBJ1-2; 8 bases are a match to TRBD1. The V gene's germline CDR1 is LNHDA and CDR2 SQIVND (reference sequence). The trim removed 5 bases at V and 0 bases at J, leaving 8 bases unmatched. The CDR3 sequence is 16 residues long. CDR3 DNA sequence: TGTGCCAGTAGTGAGACAGGGGCCTGGGCTAACTATGGCTACACCTTC. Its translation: CASSETGAWANYGYTF.

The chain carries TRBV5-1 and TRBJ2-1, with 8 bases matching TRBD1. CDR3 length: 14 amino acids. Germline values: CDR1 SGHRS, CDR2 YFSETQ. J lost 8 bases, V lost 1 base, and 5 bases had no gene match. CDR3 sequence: CASSLPDRDDEQFF. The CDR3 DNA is TGCGCCAGCAGCTTGCCGGACAGGGACGATGAGCAGTTCTTC.

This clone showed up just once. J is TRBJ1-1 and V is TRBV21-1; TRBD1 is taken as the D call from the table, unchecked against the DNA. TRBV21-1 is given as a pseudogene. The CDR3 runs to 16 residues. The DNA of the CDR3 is TGTGCCAGCAGCAACCCTCCCTTCGACAGGGGGCCTGAAGCTTTCTTT. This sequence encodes CASSNPPFDRGPEAFF.

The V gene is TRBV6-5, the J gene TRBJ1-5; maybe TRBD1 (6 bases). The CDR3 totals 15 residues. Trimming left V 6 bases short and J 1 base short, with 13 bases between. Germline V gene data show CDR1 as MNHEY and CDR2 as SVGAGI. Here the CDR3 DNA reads TGTGCCAGCAGGGTCCAGGGGTTCAGCAATCAGCCCCAGCATTTT. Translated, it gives CASRVQGFSNQPQHF.